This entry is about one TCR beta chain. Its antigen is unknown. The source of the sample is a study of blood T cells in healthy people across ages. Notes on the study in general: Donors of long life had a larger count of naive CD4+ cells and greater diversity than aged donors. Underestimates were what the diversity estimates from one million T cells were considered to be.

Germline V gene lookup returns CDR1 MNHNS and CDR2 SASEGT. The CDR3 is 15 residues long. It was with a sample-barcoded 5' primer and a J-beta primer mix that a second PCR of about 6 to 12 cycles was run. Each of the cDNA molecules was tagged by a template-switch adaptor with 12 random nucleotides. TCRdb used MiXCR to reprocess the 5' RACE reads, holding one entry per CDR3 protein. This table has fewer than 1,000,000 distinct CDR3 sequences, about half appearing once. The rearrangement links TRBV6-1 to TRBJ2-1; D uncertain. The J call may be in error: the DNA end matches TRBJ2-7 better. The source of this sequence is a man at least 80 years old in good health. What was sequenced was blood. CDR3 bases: TGTGCCAGCAGGCCTTTGACCCAAACCTACAATGAGCAGTACTTC. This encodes CASRPLTQTYNEQYF.